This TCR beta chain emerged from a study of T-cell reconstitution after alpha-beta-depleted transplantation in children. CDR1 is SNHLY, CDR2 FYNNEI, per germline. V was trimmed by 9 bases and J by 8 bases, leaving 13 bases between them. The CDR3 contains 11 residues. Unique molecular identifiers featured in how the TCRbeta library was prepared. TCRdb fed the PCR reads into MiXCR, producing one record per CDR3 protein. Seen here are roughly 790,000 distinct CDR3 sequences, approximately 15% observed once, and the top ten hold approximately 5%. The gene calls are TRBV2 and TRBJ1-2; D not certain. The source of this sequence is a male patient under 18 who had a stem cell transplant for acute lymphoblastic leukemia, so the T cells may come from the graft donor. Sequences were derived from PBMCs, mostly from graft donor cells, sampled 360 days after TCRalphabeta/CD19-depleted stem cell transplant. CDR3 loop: CASTLYQGYTF. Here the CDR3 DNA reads TGTGCCAGTACCCTATATCAGGGCTACACCTTC.